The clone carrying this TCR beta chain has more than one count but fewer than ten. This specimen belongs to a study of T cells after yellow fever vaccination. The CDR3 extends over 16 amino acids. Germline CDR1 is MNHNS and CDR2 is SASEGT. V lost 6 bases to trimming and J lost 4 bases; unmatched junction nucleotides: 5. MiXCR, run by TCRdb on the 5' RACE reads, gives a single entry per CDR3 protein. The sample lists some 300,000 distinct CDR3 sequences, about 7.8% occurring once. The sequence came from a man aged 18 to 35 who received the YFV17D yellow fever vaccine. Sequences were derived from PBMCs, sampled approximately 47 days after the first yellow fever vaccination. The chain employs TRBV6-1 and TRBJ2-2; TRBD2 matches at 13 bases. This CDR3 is CASSPGLAGFTGELFF. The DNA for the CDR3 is TGTGCCAGCAGCCCGGGACTAGCGGGGTTCACCGGGGAGCTGTTTTTT.